This T cell receptor beta chain emerged from a study of cytomegalovirus exposure and HLA in healthy donors. For the study at large: Both the approximately 120 validation repertoires and the 600 to 700 first-cohort repertoires used the same platform, as reported by a later analysis.

Here immunoSEQ multiplex PCR was the method, and the copy in TCRdb shows in-frame clones only, minus some. The sample consists of about 270,000 clones, 80% to 90% of them appearing once. A note on this clone: Its antigen is still unknown.

Whole-study results and caveats: According to the study, around 160 TCR beta chains were cytomegalovirus-associated. The authors confirmed in vitro that a few CMV-associated chains were specific for CMV antigens. Cytomegalovirus status, reportedly, was diagnosed with high specificity and sensitivity by the classifier.

The V and J ends lost 3 bases and 5 bases, in that order; junction bases with no gene match: 13. The germline V gene encodes CDR1 SEHNR and CDR2 FQNEAQ (reference sequence). The CDR3 has 18 amino acids. The sample consisted of PBMCs. The J gene is TRBJ2-5, the V gene TRBV7-9, with TRBD1 identical over 12 bases. The receptor was isolated from a woman younger than 35 in good health and CMV-seronegative. In DNA form, the CDR3 reads TGTGCCAGCAGCTTCAAAGGAAGGGGACAGGGGGCGAGTGAGACCCAGTACTTC. It is translated as CASSFKGRGQGASETQYF.